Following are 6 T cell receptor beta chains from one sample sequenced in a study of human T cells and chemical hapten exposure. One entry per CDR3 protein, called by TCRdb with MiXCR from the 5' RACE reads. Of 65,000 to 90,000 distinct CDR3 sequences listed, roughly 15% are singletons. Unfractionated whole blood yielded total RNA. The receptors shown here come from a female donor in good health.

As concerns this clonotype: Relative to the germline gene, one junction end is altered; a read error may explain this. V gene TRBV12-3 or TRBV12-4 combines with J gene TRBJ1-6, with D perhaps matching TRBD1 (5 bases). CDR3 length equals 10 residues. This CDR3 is CANLPGGEIF. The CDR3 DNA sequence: TGTGCCAACCTCCCTGGGGGAGAGATCTTT.

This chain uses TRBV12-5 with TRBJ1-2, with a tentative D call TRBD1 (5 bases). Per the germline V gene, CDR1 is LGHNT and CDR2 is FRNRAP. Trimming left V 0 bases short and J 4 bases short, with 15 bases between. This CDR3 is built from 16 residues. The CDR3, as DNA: TGTGCTAGTGGTTTGGTAGTATCGGGGCCCCCCTATGGCTACACCTTC. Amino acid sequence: CASGLVVSGPPYGYTF.

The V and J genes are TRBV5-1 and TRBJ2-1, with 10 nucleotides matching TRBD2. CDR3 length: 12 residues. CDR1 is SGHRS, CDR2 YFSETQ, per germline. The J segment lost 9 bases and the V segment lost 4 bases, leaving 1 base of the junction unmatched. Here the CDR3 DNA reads TGCGCCAGCAGCACTAGCGGGATTGAGCAGTTCTTC. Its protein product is CASSTSGIEQFF.

The chain's CDR3 is CASSPYRQGNYEQYF. In DNA, the CDR3 is TGTGCCAGCAGCCCGTACCGACAGGGGAACTACGAGCAGTACTTC. The chain couples TRBV4-2 to TRBJ2-7; TRBD1 matches 8 bases. Losses at the gene ends were 4 bases for V and 3 bases for J; bases not matched to a gene: 8. The CDR3 length is 15 residues. Germline V CDR1 and CDR2: LGHNA, YNFKEQ.

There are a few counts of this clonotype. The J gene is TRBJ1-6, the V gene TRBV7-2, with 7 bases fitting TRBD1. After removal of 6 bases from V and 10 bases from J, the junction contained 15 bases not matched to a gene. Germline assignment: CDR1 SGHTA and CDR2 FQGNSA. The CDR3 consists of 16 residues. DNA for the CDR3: TGTGCCAGCAGTTTCGTTGGGTCAGGGGGGGAGTCACCCCTCCACTTT. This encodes CASSFVGSGGESPLHF.

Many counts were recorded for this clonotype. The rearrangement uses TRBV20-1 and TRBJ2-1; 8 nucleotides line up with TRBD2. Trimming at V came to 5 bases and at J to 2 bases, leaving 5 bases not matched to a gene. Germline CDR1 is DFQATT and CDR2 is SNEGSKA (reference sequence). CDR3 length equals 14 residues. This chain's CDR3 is CSAPSGRTYNEQFF. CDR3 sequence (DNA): TGCAGTGCTCCGAGCGGGAGAACCTACAATGAGCAGTTCTTC.